Presented here are 17 T cell receptor beta chains from one specimen sequenced in a study of T-cell reconstitution after alpha-beta-depleted transplantation in children. Unique molecular identifiers tagged the TCRbeta library. TCRdb processed the PCR reads anew with MiXCR; each CDR3 protein has one entry. In the table there are about 220,000 distinct CDR3 sequences, about a sixth of which are singletons. Sequenced material: PBMCs, mostly from graft donor cells, taken 360 days after TCRalphabeta/CD19-depleted stem cell transplant. The receptors stem from a male patient between 2 and 15 years old who had a stem cell transplant for acute lymphoblastic leukemia, so the T cells may come from the graft donor.

This clonotype has a single count. The final CDR3 position lacks the conserved phenylalanine or tryptophan, pointing to a likely read error. This sequence joins TRBV28 and TRBJ2-7; D ambiguous. The CDR3 sequence is 16 residues long. Germline CDR1 and CDR2: MDHEN and SYDVKM. V lost 7 bases to trimming and J lost 3 bases, with 22 bases between them. This chain's CDR3 is CASTTQIGDNIYEQYI. CDR3 nucleotide sequence: TGTGCCAGCACCACACAAATTGGGGATAACATCTACGAGCAGTACATC.

This clonotype was recorded at least ten times. This rearrangement joins TRBV2 to TRBJ2-3, with TRBD1 matching over 11 bases. The CDR3 spans 14 residues. Germline V gene lookup returns CDR1 SNHLY and CDR2 FYNNEI. V lost 5 bases to trimming and J lost 4 bases; unmatched junction nucleotides: 2. The CDR3 region is CASSPGQGADTQYF. CDR3 coding DNA: TGTGCCAGCAGTCCGGGACAGGGGGCAGATACGCAGTATTTT.

There are a few counts of this clonotype. The chain couples TRBV20-1 to TRBJ2-3, with 12 positions matching TRBD2. CDR3 length equals 15 residues. Germline-derived CDR1 and CDR2 are DFQATT and SNEGSKA (reference sequence). In DNA, the CDR3 is TGCAGCGGGGGAGCTAGCGGGGGGGCCGGACATACGCAGTATTTT. As protein: CSGGASGGAGHTQYF.

This chain joins TRBV5-1 and TRBJ2-1; D may be TRBD1 (6 bases). The CDR3 is made up of 14 amino acids. Trimming removed 0 bases at V and 6 bases at J, with 10 bases between. Germline values: CDR1 SGHRS, CDR2 YFSETQ. The CDR3 sequence is CASSLGDRSNEQFF. In DNA form, the CDR3 reads TGCGCCAGCAGCTTGGGAGACAGGTCCAATGAGCAGTTCTTC.

The gene calls are TRBV15 and TRBJ2-7, with D tentatively TRBD2 (5 bases). CDR3 size: 16 residues. The V end lost 0 bases, the J end lost 6 bases, and 18 bases lay between the germline ends. Germline V gene data show CDR1 as LNHNV and CDR2 as YYDKDF (reference sequence). The CDR3 nucleotides read TGTGCCACCAGCAGAGATCAACCCGCAGGTGGAGGCGAGCAGTACTTC. Translating it yields CATSRDQPAGGGEQYF.

V usage is TRBV27 and J usage is TRBJ1-1; 7 bases map to TRBD1. Germline values: CDR1 MNHEY, CDR2 SMNVEV (reference sequence). The CDR3 is 12 amino acids. The junction had 6 bases not matched to a gene; V was cut back by 3 bases and J by 11 bases. Written as DNA, the CDR3 is TGTGCCAGCAGTTTCAGGGGGAACCGGGCTTTCTTT. Amino acid sequence: CASSFRGNRAFF.

The J gene is TRBJ1-3, the V gene TRBV20-1, with TRBD1 matching over 7 bases. Germline V lookup: CDR1 DFQATT, CDR2 SNEGSKA (reference sequence). The J segment lost 0 bases and the V segment lost 5 bases, leaving 7 bases of the junction unmatched. This CDR3 spans 15 amino acids. CDR3 bases: TGCAGTGCTGGGGGACAGTGGAGCTCTGGAAACACCATATATTTT. It is translated as CSAGGQWSSGNTIYF.

This clonotype was seen many times. The V gene is TRBV12-3 or TRBV12-4, the J gene TRBJ1-5; D remains unclear. This CDR3 spans 16 amino acids. The ends were cut back, 5 bases at V and 1 base at J, with 15 bases in the middle. This CDR3 reads CASSPVTGASNQPQHF. The CDR3 bases are TGTGCCAGCAGTCCCGTAACGGGAGCGAGCAATCAGCCCCAGCATTTT.

The chain recombines TRBV5-1 with TRBJ2-7; TRBD1 might be the D (5 bases). The CDR3 loop spans 14 amino acids. From germline, CDR1 is SGHRS and CDR2 YFSETQ. The V end was cut by 3 bases, the J end by 6 bases, with 16 bases between. The CDR3 loop reads CASSSNQGNGEQYF. The DNA for the CDR3 is TGCGCCAGCAGCTCAAATCAGGGTAACGGCGAGCAGTACTTC.

This clonotype came up a few times. This rearrangement joins TRBV20-1 to TRBJ2-1, with 10 bases identical to TRBD2. V was pared by 6 bases and J by 1 base, with 6 bases of the junction left unmatched. The V gene's germline CDR1 is DFQATT and CDR2 SNEGSKA (reference sequence). The CDR3 runs 15 residues. The CDR3 here is CSAKRGGVSYNEQFF. The CDR3 DNA reads TGCAGTGCAAAGCGGGGGGGCGTATCCTACAATGAGCAGTTCTTC.

The V call is TRBV12-3 or TRBV12-4, the J call TRBJ1-6, with TRBD1 as a possible D gene (5 bases). Deletions cut 4 bases from V and 9 bases from J, with 19 bases between. There are 16 residues in the CDR3. The CDR3 region has the DNA TGTGCCAGCAGTTCCCGCTTGGGGGGGGACCCTTCACCCCTCCACTTT. It yields the protein CASSSRLGGDPSPLHF.

This chain joins TRBV29-1 and TRBJ1-4, with D unclear. V lost 1 base and J lost 6, with 9 bases in between. This CDR3 is built from 13 residues. From germline, CDR1 is SQVTM and CDR2 ANQGSEA. CDR3 nucleotides: TGCAGCGTTGAAGGGATAATTGATGAAAAACTGTTTTTT. It codes for CSVEGIIDEKLFF.

This clonotype was observed at least ten times. The chain couples TRBV7-9 to TRBJ2-1; D is ambiguous. Germline V gives CDR1 SEHNR, CDR2 FQNEAQ (reference sequence). Trimming took off 5 bases at V and 1 base at J, with 12 bases between the two ends. The CDR3 sequence is 15 residues long. Here the CDR3 DNA reads TGTGCCAGCAGCCCTCACGGGTCTTCCTACAATGAGCAGTTCTTC. It is translated as CASSPHGSSYNEQFF.

This clonotype was counted between two and nine times. The CDR3 protein is CASSEPWGQGTLDEAFF. DNA of the CDR3: TGTGCCAGCAGTGAACCGTGGGGACAGGGGACACTAGATGAAGCTTTCTTT. The rearrangement links TRBV2 to TRBJ1-1; 10 bases match TRBD1. Germline assignment: CDR1 SNHLY and CDR2 FYNNEI. V was pared by 2 bases and J by 7 bases, with 13 bases of the junction left unmatched. CDR3 length equals 17 residues.

The chain links TRBV3-1 to TRBJ1-5; D is unclear. Germline lookup yields CDR1 LGHDT and CDR2 YNNKEL (reference sequence). Trimming left V 1 base short and J 9 bases short, with 7 bases between. The CDR3 spans 12 residues. CDR3 sequence (DNA): TGTGCCAGCAGCCAAGGAATAGCGCCCCAGCATTTT. The encoded protein is CASSQGIAPQHF.

The sample holds a few counts of this clonotype. The chain carries TRBV5-4 and TRBJ2-5; D is possibly TRBD1 (7 bases). Trimming stripped 3 bases from V and 4 bases from J, with 13 bases between. This CDR3 is 14 amino acids long. In germline, CDR1 is SGHNT, CDR2 YYREEE (reference sequence). The CDR3 here is CASSSQGGAETQYF. The CDR3 nucleotides read TGTGCCAGCAGCTCCCAGGGGGGAGCAGAGACCCAGTACTTC.

This clonotype has more than one count but fewer than ten. The chain joins TRBV15 to TRBJ2-7; 7 bases line up with TRBD1. This CDR3 has 14 amino acids. Trimming cost V 3 bases and J 2 bases; bases outside gene matches: 4. From germline, CDR1 is LNHNV and CDR2 YYDKDF (reference sequence). The CDR3 nucleotides read TGTGCCACCAGCAGGACAGGGACCGCCTACGAGCAGTACTTC. Amino acid sequence: CATSRTGTAYEQYF. The whole variable domain, filled in from reference TRBV15 and TRBJ2-7, reads DAMVIQNPRYQVTQFGKPVTLSCSQTLNHNVMYWYQQKSSQAPKLLFHYYDKDFNNEADTPDNFQSRRPNTSFCFLDIRSPGLGDTAMYLCATSRTGTAYEQYFGPGTRLTVT.